This TCR beta chain was captured in a study of T-cell reconstitution after alpha-beta-depleted transplantation in children. Study observations and caveats: From newly produced T cells came most of the T-cell counts and diversity one year after transplant.

Details on this clonotype: The antigen is undetermined.

The library targeted TCRbeta and was prepared with unique molecular identifiers. TCRdb redid the calling of the PCR reads with MiXCR, one entry per CDR3 protein. The data hold more than 200,000 distinct CDR3 sequences, with under 20% observed a single time. Germline V gene lookup returns CDR1 SGHDN and CDR2 FVKESK. This CDR3 contains 15 residues. V was trimmed by 1 base and J by 4 bases, leaving 10 bases between them. This sequence joins TRBV14 and TRBJ2-2; possibly TRBD1 for D (5 bases). This clonotype originated in a male patient aged 2-9 years who had a stem cell transplant for acute lymphoblastic leukemia, so the T cells may come from the graft donor. Source: PBMCs, mostly from graft donor cells, taken 360 days after TCRalphabeta/CD19-depleted stem cell transplant. CDR3 amino acids: CASSQADRGTGELFF. Here the CDR3 DNA reads TGTGCCAGCAGCCAAGCTGATAGGGGCACCGGGGAGCTGTTTTTT.